This T cell receptor (beta chain) is drawn from a study of blood T cell repertoires in COVID-19. About the research overall: Acute-phase and convalescent COVID-19 samples originated in the United States, Italy and Spain. In each case, the material was cDNA or gDNA derived from T cells, B-cell-depleted T cells, or PBMCs.

Libraries were prepared by immunoSEQ multiplex PCR; TCRdb keeps only in-frame clonotypes and omits some of them. The data show approximately 210,000 clones, with 65% to 85% seen just once and 3.5% to 4.5% held by the top ten. This clone has only one observation. This CDR3 is built from 16 residues. The sample comprised PBMCs or T cells enriched from blood (not recorded which). The TCR originated in a man aged 30 to 45 with acute COVID-19. The V gene is TRBV21-1, the J gene TRBJ1-2; the table gives TRBD1 as D, unverified against the DNA. TRBV21-1 is recorded as a pseudogene. The CDR3 sequence: CASSSPKTGQGRGYTF. In DNA, the CDR3 is TGTGCCAGCAGCTCACCCAAGACGGGACAGGGGCGAGGCTACACCTTC.